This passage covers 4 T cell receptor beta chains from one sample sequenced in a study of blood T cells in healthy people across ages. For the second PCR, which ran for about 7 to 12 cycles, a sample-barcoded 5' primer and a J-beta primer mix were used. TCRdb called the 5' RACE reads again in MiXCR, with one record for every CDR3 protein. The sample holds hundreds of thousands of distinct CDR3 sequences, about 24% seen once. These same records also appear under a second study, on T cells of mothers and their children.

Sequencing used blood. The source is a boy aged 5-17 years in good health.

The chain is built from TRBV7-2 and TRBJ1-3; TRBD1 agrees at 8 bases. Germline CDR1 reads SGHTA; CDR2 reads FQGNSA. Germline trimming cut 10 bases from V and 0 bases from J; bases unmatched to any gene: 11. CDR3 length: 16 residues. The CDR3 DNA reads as TGTGCCAACGAGGACAGGGCCAACTTCTCTGGAAACACCATATATTTT. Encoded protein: CANEDRANFSGNTIYF.

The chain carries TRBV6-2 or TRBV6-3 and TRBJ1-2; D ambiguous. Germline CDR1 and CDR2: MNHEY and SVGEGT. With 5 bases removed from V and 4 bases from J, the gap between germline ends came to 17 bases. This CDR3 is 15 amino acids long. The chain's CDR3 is CASSEDFASVYGYTF. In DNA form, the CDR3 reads TGTGCCAGCAGTGAAGACTTCGCGAGCGTCTATGGCTACACCTTC.

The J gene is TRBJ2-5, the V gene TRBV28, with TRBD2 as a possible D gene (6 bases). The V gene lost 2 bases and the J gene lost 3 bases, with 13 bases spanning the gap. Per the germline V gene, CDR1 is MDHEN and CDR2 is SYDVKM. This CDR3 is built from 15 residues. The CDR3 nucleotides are TGTGCCAGCAGTTTAGTAGCGGCCACTGAAGAGACCCAGTACTTC. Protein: CASSLVAATEETQYF.

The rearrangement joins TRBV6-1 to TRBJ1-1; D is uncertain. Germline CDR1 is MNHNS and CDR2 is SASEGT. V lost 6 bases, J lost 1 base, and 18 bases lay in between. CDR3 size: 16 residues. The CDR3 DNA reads TGTGCCAGCAGACCGTTAACCGTGCCTAGGAACACTGAAGCTTTCTTT. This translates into CASRPLTVPRNTEAFF.